This T cell receptor beta chain is from a study of T cells after posttransplantation cyclophosphamide. The length of the CDR3 is 16 residues. Germline trimming cut 7 bases from V and 1 base from J; bases unmatched to any gene: 6. Germline CDR1 SGDLS, CDR2 YYNGEE. Assay used: immunoSEQ multiplex PCR; TCRdb lists only in-frame clones, some missing. The sample yields approximately 10,000 clones, without any singletons. Many counts were recorded for this clone. Its antigen is unidentified. A marrow graft followed busulfan-fludarabine conditioning, with cyclophosphamide on days +3 and +4. Points from the study as a whole: Recipient CMV seropositivity and CMV reactivation strongly tracked TRB clonality. Tissue-infiltrating T cells from skin or gut overlapped little with blood T cells. Later post-transplant blood repertoires were often dominated by donor CD8+ memory clones.

This TCR was recovered from a female patient in her thirties or forties who received an allogeneic stem cell transplant from a related donor, was CMV-positive, and had no GVHD. Some T cells may be provided by the graft donor. The chain recombines TRBV9 with TRBJ1-6; 9 bases align to TRBD1. The sequencing here drew on PBMCs, taken after allogeneic stem cell transplant with posttransplant cyclophosphamide. CDR3 DNA sequence: TGTGCCAGCGGGAGGACAGGGGCTTCCTATAATTCACCCCTCCACTTT. Translated, it gives CASGRTGASYNSPLHF.